This T cell receptor beta chain was sequenced for a study of CXCR3-negative and CXCR3-positive naive CD8 T cells. Naive CD8+ T cells showed CD45RO-CCR7+CD27+CD95-. The study, taken as a whole, reports: The authors found comparable surface CD5 between naive subsets and inferred TCR strength from TRB CDR3 properties. Similar TRBV-TRBJ gene usage was seen in naive CXCR3-negative and CXCR3-positive cells, but not in memory cells. In both naive subsets diversity was comparably high, whereas memory CD8+ cells showed much lower diversity. TRB CDR3s of CXCR3-positive naive cells were more hydrophobic than those of CXCR3-negative naive cells.

Preparation of TRB cDNA libraries relied on 5' RACE carrying UMI labels. One entry per CDR3 protein, without DNA, is what TCRdb gives after re-calling the 5' RACE reads. The sample's table shows roughly 140,000 distinct CDR3 sequences. As for this clonotype: What it binds is not known.

The sequence was obtained from a human donor in good health. Some clones in this sample may be carry-over from other donors' samples. The sequencing sample was made of naive CXCR3+ CD8+ T cells from blood. Subset meaning: CD45RO-CCR7+CD27+CD95- naive CD8+ T cells expressing CXCR3 (TNR3+).

CDR3 sequence reads: CSAGDPRGPSYEQYF. This chain links TRBV20-1 with TRBJ2-7; TCRdb proposes TRBD1, but this gene call is untestable without DNA. CDR1 and CDR2 from the germline V gene are DFQATT and SNEGSKA (reference sequence). There are 15 residues in the CDR3.